This T cell receptor (beta chain) stems from a study of cytomegalovirus exposure and HLA in healthy donors (dated by TCRdb to about 2017). Regarding the complete study: According to an earlier analysis of around 600 of the donors, about 180 million T cells yielded 117 million unique TCR beta sequences and approximately 280 Gb of sequence data. Every repertoire in the discovery cohort had been generated on one and the same sequencing platform. Of the approximately 400 genotyped donors, approximately 83% fell in the genetic ancestry cluster associated with self-reported Caucasian donors. In an earlier analysis of a few hundred of the donors, high-throughput TCR beta sequencing was used to judge whether each TCR beta V gene segment behaved as functional or pseudogenic. An early release that covered about 640 HLA-typed donors contained around 300 gigabases of sequencing data and some 87 million unique TCR sequences. Both class I and class II loci were covered by HLA typing, at four-digit resolution. Along with the 666-subject first cohort, a separate validation cohort of some 130 different subjects was used. The study aimed to test whether cataloging public T cell receptors could reveal signatures of past pathogen exposure. About five DR-DQ haplotypes were treated as single units for association and clustering because of strong linkage in the cohort. Genome-wide SNP genotypes for about 55% of the roughly 670 donors were used in a later genetic analysis, which treated that subset as a discovery cohort. The T cell repertoires of around 730 subjects were profiled by immunosequencing and related to cytomegalovirus serostatus. Typing coverage varied by locus: roughly 620-640 donors for A, B, C, DRB1 and DQB1; approximately 520 for DQA1; more than 600 for DPA1; around 450 for DPB1. Alongside the repertoire data, information on donor age, sex, ethnicity and CMV serostatus was compiled. Rather than using new phenotypic data, the later analysis identified candidate immune exposures from TCR beta sequences and from how often those sequences occurred across donors. The study combined high-throughput TCR immunosequencing, statistical association of individual TCRs with disease status, and machine learning to predict cytomegalovirus infection status. A later analysis re-analyzed previously published TCR beta repertoires from approximately 670 donors and added high-resolution HLA genotyping to study TCR occurrence patterns. Across 300 to 500 genotyped donors of the cohort, an average of roughly 250,000 unique TCR beta nucleotide sequences per donor were sequenced, and roughly 20% of those sequences were non-productive. The paper's findings and limits, for the study overall: A total of roughly 160 TCR beta chains were listed by the study as associated with cytomegalovirus. While some public TCRs were present in many individuals, most TCR sequences turned up only very rarely across donors. The earlier analysis of approximately 540 of the donors excluded some 16 rarely observed V segments, including chromosome 9 orphons, because counts were too low. Immune exposure information for the cohort was limited to CMV serostatus. In a later genetic analysis, a missense DCLRE1C variant was associated with V-gene and J-gene trimming of TCR beta chains, and the association was replicated in an independent cohort. Because HLA typing was unavailable for some donors at each locus, only the typed subset was used in association tests. A further reported finding was that TCR beta sequences accurately predicted the HLA-A and HLA-B alleles for most subjects in the first cohort. In a later analysis, 16,951 TCR beta sequences were associated with specific HLA alleles at a false discovery rate of 0.05. The authors suggested that the approach could potentially be extended to other disease states and immunological phenotypes. A cluster of highly shared sequence variants was judged likely to represent a technical artifact of the sequencing pipeline. The presence/absence analyses assumed that sequencing depth was roughly uniform across donors, and that assumption may not be true. In a later analysis, HLA-associated TCR beta chains were found to be more clonally expanded and to have lower generation probabilities than equally common non-associated chains. In a later analysis, most CMV-associated TCR beta chains were found to appear HLA-restricted, with HLA associations seemingly driven largely by CMV exposure. In an earlier analysis of 587 of the donors, most TCR beta V segments appeared in productive rearrangements about 90% or about 30% of the time, broadly matching IMGT annotations. This cohort had only TCR beta chains sequenced, and the lack of alpha or paired-chain data limited which features could be detected. Correlated functional status among segregating V segments might reflect linkage disequilibrium, but an unknown experimental factor could not be ruled out. Cytomegalovirus status was reported to be diagnosed by the classifier with high specificity and sensitivity in both the original and validation cohorts. In a later genetic analysis, fewer N-insertions in productive TCRs were reported among donors in an Asian-associated ancestry cluster than the 666-donor mean. In a later analysis, several top co-occurrence clusters were reported to appear linked to parvovirus B19, influenza, CMV and Epstein-Barr virus. A few of the identified cytomegalovirus-associated TCR beta chains were confirmed in vitro to be specific for cytomegalovirus antigens. Assigning TCR associations to individual alleles was difficult when HLA alleles, especially DR and DQ, strongly co-occurred. According to a later analysis, TCR association rates differed among HLA loci, with DRB1 alleles showing the most associated TCRs and HLA-C alleles showing the fewest.

The cohort was made up of approximately 700 healthy bone marrow donors. At the time of sampling, every cohort member was nominally healthy, though immune exposures that went unrecorded were likely present. The donor tested CMV seropositive, placing the donor among the approximately 290 seropositive members of the cohort. A peripheral blood sample was provided by each donor, and peripheral blood mononuclear cells were used for TCR beta sequencing. The Qiagen DNeasy Blood Extraction Kit was used to extract genomic DNA from the blood cell samples. There are a few counts of this clone. It lacks a known antigen. No much larger clone is present one base from it, and per-base qualities are unavailable. The library was obtained by the immunoSEQ multiplex PCR assay. The multiplex PCR relied on a mix of 60 forward primers for TCR Vbeta segments and 13 reverse primers for TCR Jbeta segments. The CDR3 region of rearranged TCR beta genes was amplified from genomic DNA with a multiplex PCR assay. The Illumina HiSeq System was used to sequence the amplified TCR beta libraries as 87-base-pair reads. The study's own analysis went as follows. Across the roughly 700 repertoires, a later analysis counted 80 million or so unique TCR beta chains, about 10 million of which were shared by at least two donors. A nearest-neighbor algorithm error-corrected the raw reads and collapsed the reads into unique sequences, merging closely related sequences to remove PCR and sequencing errors. Alignment of CDR3 sequences to IMGT reference sequences was used to assign V, D and J gene segments. For a sequence to be retained, a match of at least six nucleotides to both a V gene segment and a J gene segment was required. Rearrangements were classified as productive when the CDR3 lacked stop codons and remained in frame with V and J, and all other rearrangements were classified as non-productive. CDR3 was defined according to IMGT convention as the region running from the second conserved V-encoded cysteine to the conserved J-encoded phenylalanine. In an earlier analysis of roughly 580 of the donors, sequences lacking an unambiguous match to a single V gene segment were excluded. In an earlier analysis of 587 of the donors, V segments were called functional above 56.7% productive rearrangements and were called segregating when the between-donor standard deviation exceeded 5%. A statistical classification framework was built for diagnosing cytomegalovirus status from the catalog of TCR beta chain sequences. A later analysis assigned V and J genes by comparing TCR nucleotide sequences with IMGT/GENE-DB human TR gene sequences. In a later analysis, CDR3 sequences and most-parsimonious VDJ recombination scenarios were assigned using the TCRdist pipeline. In a later analysis, every TCR beta chain was defined by the combination of its CDR3 amino acid sequence and its V-gene family, and reads without a unique V-gene family were dropped. To address suspected cross-contamination and a sequencing artifact, a later analysis removed over 500 highly shared, low-generation-probability nucleotide sequences. For each public chain, a later analysis derived a clonal expansion index from normalized ranks of inferred template counts within each repertoire. A later analysis computed generation probabilities with a VDJ recombination model fitted to out-of-frame rearrangements, and checked the results against IGoR. In a later analysis, TCR-TCR, TCR-HLA and TCR-CMV co-occurrence was scored with hypergeometric tests, and a repertoire-size bias correction was applied to TCR pairs. A later analysis estimated false discovery rates by permuting HLA or CMV assignments 20 times. A later analysis grouped co-occurring TCRs with DBSCAN, adding TCRdist sequence similarity when clustering within HLA-allele-positive subsets. Co-occurrence clustering excluded repertoires with fewer than 30,000 or more than 120,000 public chains, plus five with anomalous nucleotide sharing. TCRdb provides this immuneACCESS table in a form limited to in-frame rearrangements. Some clones are lacking; in checked studies, under half of them reflect an unresolved V gene, and why the rest are absent is not known. V and J calls and clone size follow that table, whereas D and trimming were derived from the DNA. The sample table lists 160,000 or so clones, around four fifths of them with a count of one. Around a tenth of the sample rests with the top ten.

The sample consisted of PBMCs. The TCR comes from a man in his late teens or twenties in good health and CMV-seropositive.

At the DNA level, the sequence is TGCGCCAGCAGCCCGTTAGTGGGCCCTGGCACCGGGGAGCTGTTTTTT. Its protein product is CASSPLVGPGTGELFF. The chain is assembled from TRBV4-1 and TRBJ2-2, with the D gene too uncertain to name. The germline V gene yields MGHRA for CDR1 and YSYEKL for CDR2. V and J are truncated by 4 bases and 4 bases respectively, leaving an intervening sequence of 16 bases. The CDR3 has 16 amino acids, counting the end cysteine and phenylalanine. The sequence is cut down to CDR3 DNA, 48 bases in frame from base 1.